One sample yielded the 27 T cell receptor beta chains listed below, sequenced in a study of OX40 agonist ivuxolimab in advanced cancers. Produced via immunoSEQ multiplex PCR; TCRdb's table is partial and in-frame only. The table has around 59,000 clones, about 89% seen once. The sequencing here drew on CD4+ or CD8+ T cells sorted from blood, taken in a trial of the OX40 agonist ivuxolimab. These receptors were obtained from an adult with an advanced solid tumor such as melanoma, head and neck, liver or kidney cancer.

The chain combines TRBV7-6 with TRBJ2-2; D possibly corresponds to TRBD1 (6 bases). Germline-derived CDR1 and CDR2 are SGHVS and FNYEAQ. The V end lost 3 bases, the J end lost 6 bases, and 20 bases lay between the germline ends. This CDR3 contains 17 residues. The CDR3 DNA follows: TGTGCCAGCAGCTTGCGACGGAGAGGGGGTGAGGCCGGGGAGCTGTTTTTT. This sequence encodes CASSLRRRGGEAGELFF.

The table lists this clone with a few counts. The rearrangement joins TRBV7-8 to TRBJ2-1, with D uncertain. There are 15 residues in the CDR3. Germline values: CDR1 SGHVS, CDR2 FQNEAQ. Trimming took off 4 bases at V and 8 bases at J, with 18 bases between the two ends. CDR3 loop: CASSYSGSWHDEQFF. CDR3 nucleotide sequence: TGTGCCAGCAGCTACTCAGGAAGCTGGCACGATGAGCAGTTCTTC.

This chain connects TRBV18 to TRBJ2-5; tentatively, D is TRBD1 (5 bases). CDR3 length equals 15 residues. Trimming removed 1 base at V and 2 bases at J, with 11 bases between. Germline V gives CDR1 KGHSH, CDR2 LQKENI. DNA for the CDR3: TGTGCCAGCTCACCACGAAAGCAGGGACAAGAGACCCAGTACTTC. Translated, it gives CASSPRKQGQETQYF.

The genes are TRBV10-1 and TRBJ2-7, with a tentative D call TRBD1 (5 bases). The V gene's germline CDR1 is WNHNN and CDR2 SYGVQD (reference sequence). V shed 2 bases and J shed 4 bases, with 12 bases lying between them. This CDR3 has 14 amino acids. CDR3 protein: CASSERRTPYEQYF. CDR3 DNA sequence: TGCGCCAGCAGTGAGAGGCGGACACCGTACGAGCAGTACTTC.

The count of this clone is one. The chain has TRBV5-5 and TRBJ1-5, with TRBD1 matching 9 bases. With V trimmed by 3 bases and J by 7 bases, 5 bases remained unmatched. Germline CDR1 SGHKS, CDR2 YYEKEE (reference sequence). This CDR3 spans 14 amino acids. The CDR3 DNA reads TGTGCCAGCAGCTACGGGACAGGGAACCAGCCCCAGCATTTT. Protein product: CASSYGTGNQPQHF.

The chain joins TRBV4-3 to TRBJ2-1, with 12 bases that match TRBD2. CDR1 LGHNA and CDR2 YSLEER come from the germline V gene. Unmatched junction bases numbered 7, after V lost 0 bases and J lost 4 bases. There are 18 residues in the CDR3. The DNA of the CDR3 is TGCGCCAGCAGCCAAGAGGAAGGACTAGCGGGGCCTTACAATGAGCAGTTCTTC. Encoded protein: CASSQEEGLAGPYNEQFF.

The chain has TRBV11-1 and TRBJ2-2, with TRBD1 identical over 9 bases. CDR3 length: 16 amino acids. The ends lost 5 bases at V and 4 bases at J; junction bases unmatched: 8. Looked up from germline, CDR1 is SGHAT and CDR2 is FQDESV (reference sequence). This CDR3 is CASSRDRGRSTGELFF. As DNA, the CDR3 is TGTGCCAGCAGCCGCGACAGGGGGAGGTCCACCGGGGAGCTGTTTTTT.

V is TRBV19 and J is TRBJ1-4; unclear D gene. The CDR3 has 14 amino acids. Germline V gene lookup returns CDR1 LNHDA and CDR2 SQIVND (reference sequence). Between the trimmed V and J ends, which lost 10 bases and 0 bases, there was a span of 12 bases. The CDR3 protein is CATQGWATNEKLFF. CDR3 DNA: TGTGCCACCCAAGGCTGGGCAACTAATGAAAAACTGTTTTTT.

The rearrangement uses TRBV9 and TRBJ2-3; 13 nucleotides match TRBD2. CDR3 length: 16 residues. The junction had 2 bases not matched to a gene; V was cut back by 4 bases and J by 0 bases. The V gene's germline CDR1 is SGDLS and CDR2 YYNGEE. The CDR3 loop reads CASSQGLAGSTDTQYF. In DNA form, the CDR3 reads TGTGCCAGCAGCCAGGGACTAGCGGGAAGCACAGATACGCAGTATTTT.

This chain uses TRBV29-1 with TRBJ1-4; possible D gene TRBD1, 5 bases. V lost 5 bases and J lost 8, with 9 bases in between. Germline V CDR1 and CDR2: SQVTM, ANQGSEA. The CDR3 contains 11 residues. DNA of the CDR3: TGCAGCGTTACAGGCGCCGAAAAACTGTTTTTT. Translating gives CSVTGAEKLFF.

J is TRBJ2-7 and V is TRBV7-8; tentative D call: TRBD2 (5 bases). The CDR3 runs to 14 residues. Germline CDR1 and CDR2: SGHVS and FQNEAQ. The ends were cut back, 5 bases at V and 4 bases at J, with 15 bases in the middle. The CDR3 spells CASSPQPSGYEQYV. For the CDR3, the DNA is TGTGCCAGCAGCCCGCAACCGTCGGGGTACGAGCAGTACGTC.

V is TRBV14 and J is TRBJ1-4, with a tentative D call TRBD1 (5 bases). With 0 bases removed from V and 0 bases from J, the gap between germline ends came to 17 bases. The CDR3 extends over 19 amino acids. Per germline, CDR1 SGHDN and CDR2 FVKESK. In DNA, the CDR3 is TGTGCCAGCAGCCAAGATTGGAGACAAGGGGAGGCAACTAATGAAAAACTGTTTTTT. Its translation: CASSQDWRQGEATNEKLFF.

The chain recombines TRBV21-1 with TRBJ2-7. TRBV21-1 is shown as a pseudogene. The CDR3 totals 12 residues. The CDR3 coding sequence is TGTGCCATTCCCGGGGCCCCCTACGGGCAGTACGTC. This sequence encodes CAIPGAPYGQYV.

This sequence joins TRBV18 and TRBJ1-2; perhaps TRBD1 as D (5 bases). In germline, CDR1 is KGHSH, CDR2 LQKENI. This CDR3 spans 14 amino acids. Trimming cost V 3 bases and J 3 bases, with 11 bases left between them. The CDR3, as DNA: TGTGCCAGCTCACCTCCAGGGCTGGACTATGGCTACACCTTC. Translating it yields CASSPPGLDYGYTF.

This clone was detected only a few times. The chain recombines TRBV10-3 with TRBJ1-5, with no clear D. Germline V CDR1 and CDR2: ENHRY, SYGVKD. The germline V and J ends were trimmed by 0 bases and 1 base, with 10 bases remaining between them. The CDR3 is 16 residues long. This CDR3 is CAISESMGTSNQPQHF. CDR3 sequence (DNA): TGTGCCATCAGTGAGTCGATGGGTACGAGCAATCAGCCCCAGCATTTT.

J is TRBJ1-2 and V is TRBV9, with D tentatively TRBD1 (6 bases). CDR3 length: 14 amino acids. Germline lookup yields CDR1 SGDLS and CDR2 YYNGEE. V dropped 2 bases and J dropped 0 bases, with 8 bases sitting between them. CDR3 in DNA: TGTGCCAGCAGCGTGTCAGGGGCTAACTATGGCTACACCTTC. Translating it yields CASSVSGANYGYTF.

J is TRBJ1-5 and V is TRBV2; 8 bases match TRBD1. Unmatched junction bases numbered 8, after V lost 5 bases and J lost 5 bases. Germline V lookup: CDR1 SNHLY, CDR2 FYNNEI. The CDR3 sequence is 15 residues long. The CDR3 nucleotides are TGTGCCAGCAGTTTATGGACAGGGAGCTATCAGCCCCAGCATTTT. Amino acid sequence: CASSLWTGSYQPQHF.

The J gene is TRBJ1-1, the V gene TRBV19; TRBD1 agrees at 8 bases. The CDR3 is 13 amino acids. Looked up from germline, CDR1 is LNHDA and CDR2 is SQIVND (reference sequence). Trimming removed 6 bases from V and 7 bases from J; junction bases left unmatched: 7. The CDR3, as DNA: TGTGCCAGTAGAAGGAGACAGGGGCATGAAGCTTTCTTT. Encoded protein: CASRRRQGHEAFF.

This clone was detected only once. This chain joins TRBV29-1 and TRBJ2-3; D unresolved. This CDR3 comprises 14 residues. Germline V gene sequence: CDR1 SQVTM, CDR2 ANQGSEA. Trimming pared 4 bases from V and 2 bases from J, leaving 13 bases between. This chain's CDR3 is CSVVFGWFTDTQYF. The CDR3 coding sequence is TGCAGCGTTGTCTTCGGATGGTTCACAGATACGCAGTATTTT.

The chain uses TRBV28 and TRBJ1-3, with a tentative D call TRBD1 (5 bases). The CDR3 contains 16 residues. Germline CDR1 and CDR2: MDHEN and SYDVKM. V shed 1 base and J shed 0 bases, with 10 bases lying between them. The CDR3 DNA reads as TGTGCCAGCAGTTTATATACAGGTCCCTCTGGAAACACCATATATTTT. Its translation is CASSLYTGPSGNTIYF.

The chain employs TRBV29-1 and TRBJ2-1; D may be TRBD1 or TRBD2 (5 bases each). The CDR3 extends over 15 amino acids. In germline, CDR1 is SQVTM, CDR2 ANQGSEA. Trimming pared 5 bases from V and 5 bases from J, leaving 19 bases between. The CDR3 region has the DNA TGCAGCGTTTCTGGGGGTAGTTCCATCCACAATGAGCAGTTCTTC. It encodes CSVSGGSSIHNEQFF.

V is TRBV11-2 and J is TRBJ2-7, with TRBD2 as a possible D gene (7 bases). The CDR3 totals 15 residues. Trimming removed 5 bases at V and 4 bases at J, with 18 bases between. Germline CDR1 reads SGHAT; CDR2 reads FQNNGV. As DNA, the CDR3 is TGTGCCAGCAGCCCGTTCTGGGAGGGGGGTTACGAGCAGTACGTC. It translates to CASSPFWEGGYEQYV.

The CDR3 reads CASSYSLLNTGELFF. CDR3 coding DNA: TGTGCCAGCAGTTACTCCCTCTTGAACACCGGGGAGCTGTTTTTT. The rearrangement joins TRBV6-6 to TRBJ2-2; D ambiguous. Germline V gives CDR1 MNHNY, CDR2 SVGAGI (reference sequence). The CDR3 is made up of 15 amino acids. Trimming cost V 0 bases and J 1 base, with 6 bases left between them.

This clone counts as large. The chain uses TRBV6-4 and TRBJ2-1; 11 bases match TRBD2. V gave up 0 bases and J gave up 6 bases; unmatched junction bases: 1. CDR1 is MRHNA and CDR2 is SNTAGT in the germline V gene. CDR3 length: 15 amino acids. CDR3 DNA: TGTGCCAGCAGTGACTCAACTAGCGGGAGCAATGAGCAGTTCTTC. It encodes CASSDSTSGSNEQFF.

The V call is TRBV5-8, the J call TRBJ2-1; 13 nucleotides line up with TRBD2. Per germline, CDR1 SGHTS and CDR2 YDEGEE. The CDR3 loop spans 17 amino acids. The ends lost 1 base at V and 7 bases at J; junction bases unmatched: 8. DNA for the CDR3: TGTGCCAGCAGCTTGATCGGGACTAGCGGGAAATTTAATGAGCAGTTCTTC. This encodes CASSLIGTSGKFNEQFF.

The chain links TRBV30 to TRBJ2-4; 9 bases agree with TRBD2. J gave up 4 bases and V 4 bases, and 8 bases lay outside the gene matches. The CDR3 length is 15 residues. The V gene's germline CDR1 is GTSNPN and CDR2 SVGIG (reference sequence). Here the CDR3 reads CAWTEGLAGKNIQYF. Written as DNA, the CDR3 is TGTGCCTGGACAGAGGGTCTAGCGGGAAAAAACATTCAGTACTTC.

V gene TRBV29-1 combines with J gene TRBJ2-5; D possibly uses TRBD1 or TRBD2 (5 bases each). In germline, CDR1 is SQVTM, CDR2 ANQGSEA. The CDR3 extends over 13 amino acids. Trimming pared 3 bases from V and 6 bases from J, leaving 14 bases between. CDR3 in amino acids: CSVDRDQRQTQYF. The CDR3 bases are TGCAGCGTTGACCGGGACCAAAGGCAGACCCAGTACTTC.